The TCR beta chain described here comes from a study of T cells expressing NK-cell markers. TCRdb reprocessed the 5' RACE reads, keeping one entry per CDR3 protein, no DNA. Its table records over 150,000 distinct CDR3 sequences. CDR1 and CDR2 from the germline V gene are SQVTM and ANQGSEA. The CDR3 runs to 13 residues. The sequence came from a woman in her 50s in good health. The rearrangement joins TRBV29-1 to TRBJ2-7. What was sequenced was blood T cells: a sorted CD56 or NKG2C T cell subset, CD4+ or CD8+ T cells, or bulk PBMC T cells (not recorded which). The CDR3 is CSVEDMDSYEQYF.